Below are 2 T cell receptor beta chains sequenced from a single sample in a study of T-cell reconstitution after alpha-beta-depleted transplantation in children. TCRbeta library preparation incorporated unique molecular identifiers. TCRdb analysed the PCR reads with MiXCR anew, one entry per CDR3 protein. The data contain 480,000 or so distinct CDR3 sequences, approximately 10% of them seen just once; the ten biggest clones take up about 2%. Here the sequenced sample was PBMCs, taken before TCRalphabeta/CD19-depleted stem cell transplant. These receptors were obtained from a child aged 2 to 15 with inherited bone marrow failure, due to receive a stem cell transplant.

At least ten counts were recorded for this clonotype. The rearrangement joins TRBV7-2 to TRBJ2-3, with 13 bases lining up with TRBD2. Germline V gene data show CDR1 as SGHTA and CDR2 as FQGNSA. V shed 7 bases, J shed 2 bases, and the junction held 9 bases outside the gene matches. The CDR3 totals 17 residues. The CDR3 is CASTSGTSGNLTDTQYF. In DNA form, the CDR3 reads TGTGCCAGCACATCGGGGACTAGCGGGAATCTCACAGATACGCAGTATTTT.

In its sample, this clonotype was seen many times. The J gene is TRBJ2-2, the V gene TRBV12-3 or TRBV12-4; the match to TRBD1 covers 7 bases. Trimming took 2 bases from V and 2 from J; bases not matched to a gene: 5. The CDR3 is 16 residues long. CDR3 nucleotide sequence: TGTGCCAGCAGTTTAACGGCAGGGGGAAACACCGGGGAGCTGTTTTTT. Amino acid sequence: CASSLTAGGNTGELFF.